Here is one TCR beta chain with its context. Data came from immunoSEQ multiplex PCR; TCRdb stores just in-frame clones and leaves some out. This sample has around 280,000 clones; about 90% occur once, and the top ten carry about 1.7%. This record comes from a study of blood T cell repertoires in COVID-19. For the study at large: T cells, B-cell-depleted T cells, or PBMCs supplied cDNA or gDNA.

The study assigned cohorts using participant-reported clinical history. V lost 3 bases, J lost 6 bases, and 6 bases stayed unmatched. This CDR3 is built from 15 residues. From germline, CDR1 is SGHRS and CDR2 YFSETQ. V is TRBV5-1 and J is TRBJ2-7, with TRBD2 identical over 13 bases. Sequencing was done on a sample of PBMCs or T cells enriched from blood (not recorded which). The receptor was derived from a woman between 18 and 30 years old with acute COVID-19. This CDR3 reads CASSWMTSGRSEQYF. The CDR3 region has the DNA TGCGCCAGCAGCTGGATGACTAGCGGGAGGTCCGAGCAGTACTTC.